The 22 T cell receptor beta chains listed next were all sequenced from one sample in a study of T cells in pancreatic ductal adenocarcinoma. No neoadjuvant therapy was given to the selected pancreatic ductal adenocarcinoma patients before their surgery. TCRdb's copy holds only in-frame clones and misses some; the assay was immunoSEQ multiplex PCR. This table holds more than 85,000 clones, 90% to 95% found once. What was sequenced was PBMCs. These receptors came from a human donor with pancreatic ductal adenocarcinoma.

The rearrangement joins TRBV18 to TRBJ1-5, with D maybe TRBD1 (5 bases). The ends were cut back, 3 bases at V and 4 bases at J, with 13 bases in the middle. The CDR3 length is 15 residues. CDR1 is KGHSH, CDR2 LQKENI, per germline. Written as DNA, the CDR3 is TGTGCCAGCTCACCGTCTCAGGGTCGAAATCAGCCCCAGCATTTT. This codes for CASSPSQGRNQPQHF.

The CDR3 sequence is CASSFFLGGLAETQYF. CDR3 DNA sequence: TGTGCCAGCAGCTTTTTTTTGGGAGGGTTAGCGGAGACCCAGTACTTC. This chain uses TRBV11-2 with TRBJ2-5, with 7 bases that match TRBD2. The length of the CDR3 is 16 residues. V was clipped by 3 bases and J by 5 bases; unmatched bases: 12. Germline CDR1 SGHAT, CDR2 FQNNGV. The complete variable domain, with remaining parts taken from reference TRBV11-2 and TRBJ2-5, reads EAGVAQSPRYKIIEKRQSVAFWCNPISGHATLYWYQQILGQGPKLLIQFQNNGVVDDSQLPKDRFSAERLKGVDSTLKIQPAKLEDSAVYLCASSFFLGGLAETQYFGPGTRLLVL.

The rearrangement links TRBV5-1 to TRBJ2-3; 8 nucleotides line up with TRBD2. This CDR3 region has 14 residues. V lost 4 bases and J lost 5; bases outside the gene matches: 6. Germline values: CDR1 SGHRS, CDR2 YFSETQ. In nucleotides, the CDR3 is TGCGCCAGCAGCCCGGGACTAGGTTTAGATACGCAGTATTTT. It encodes CASSPGLGLDTQYF.

The V and J genes are TRBV5-8 and TRBJ2-3; the match to TRBD2 covers 11 bases. The CDR3 runs 15 residues. From germline, CDR1 is SGHTS and CDR2 YDEGEE. J lost 5 bases, V lost 0 bases, and 2 bases had no gene match. The CDR3 sequence: CASSLVLAGGDTQYF. DNA for the CDR3: TGTGCCAGCAGCTTGGTGCTAGCGGGAGGAGATACGCAGTATTTT.

This chain connects TRBV18 to TRBJ2-7; the match to TRBD1 covers 10 bases. The CDR3 length is 15 residues. Germline V gene sequence: CDR1 KGHSH, CDR2 LQKENI. V dropped 5 bases and J dropped 2; count of bases not matched to a gene: 6. The CDR3 DNA sequence: TGTGCCAGCTCATCGGGCGGACAGGGGGCCTACGAGCAGTACTTC. This gives the protein CASSSGGQGAYEQYF.

The V call is TRBV2, the J call TRBJ1-4; D is possibly TRBD1 (6 bases). The CDR3 totals 14 residues. CDR1 and CDR2 from the germline V gene are SNHLY and FYNNEI. Trimming removed 8 bases from V and 7 bases from J, with 17 bases in between. CDR3 sequence (DNA): TGTGCCAGCGGGAACCGTGAGGGGGTTGAAAAACTGTTTTTT. It specifies CASGNREGVEKLFF.

This rearrangement joins TRBV7-2 to TRBJ2-1, with 8 bases fitting TRBD1. The CDR3 totals 16 residues. The J segment lost 8 bases and the V segment lost 5 bases, leaving 14 bases of the junction unmatched. The germline V gene encodes CDR1 SGHTA and CDR2 FQGNSA. The CDR3 DNA follows: TGTGCCAGCAGCAAGAGCCAACAGCAGGGGGCCGATGAGCAGTTCTTC. It translates to CASSKSQQQGADEQFF. Combining the CDR3 with reference TRBV7-2 and TRBJ2-1 gives the whole variable domain GAGVSQSPSNKVTEKGKDVELRCDPISGHTALYWYRQSLGQGLEFLIYFQGNSAPDKSGLPSDRFSAERTGGSVSTLTIQRTQQEDSAVYLCASSKSQQQGADEQFFGPGTRLTVL.

The rearrangement joins TRBV12-5 to TRBJ2-1; tentative D call: TRBD2 (5 bases). Between the trimmed V and J ends, which lost 2 bases and 6 bases, there was a span of 11 bases. This CDR3 is 14 amino acids long. Germline V gene sequence: CDR1 LGHNT, CDR2 FRNRAP. DNA of the CDR3: TGTGCTAGTGGTTTGAACGGGATGACCAATGAGCAGTTCTTC. Its translation: CASGLNGMTNEQFF.

This clone came up once. The V gene is TRBV28, the J gene TRBJ1-2; possibly TRBD1 for D (6 bases). Germline CDR1 is MDHEN and CDR2 is SYDVKM. Trimming removed 10 bases at V and 6 bases at J, with 27 bases between. The CDR3 runs 16 residues. CDR3 sequence (DNA): TGTGCCATCCGGGGAGGGGCAGGGGCCGGGCGAAATGGCTACACCTTC. Translating it yields CAIRGGAGAGRNGYTF.

J is TRBJ2-2 and V is TRBV10-3; 9 bases map to TRBD2. CDR1 and CDR2 (germline): ENHRY, SYGVKD. V dropped 1 base and J dropped 0; count of bases not matched to a gene: 12. The CDR3 is 20 amino acids. The CDR3, as DNA: TGTGCCATCAGTGAGTTTTTATATGGTAGCGGGGGCACGAACACCGGGGAGCTGTTTTTT. As protein: CAISEFLYGSGGTNTGELFF.

The genes are TRBV29-1 and TRBJ2-2; possibly TRBD2 for D (6 bases). This CDR3 is built from 16 residues. The V end was cut by 0 bases, the J end by 6 bases, with 17 bases between. Germline CDR1 SQVTM, CDR2 ANQGSEA. DNA for the CDR3: TGCAGCGTTGAAGATCTGGGCGGGGCCAACGCCGGGGAGCTGTTTTTT. Its protein product is CSVEDLGGANAGELFF.

The chain recombines TRBV5-1 with TRBJ1-1; D remains ambiguous. The CDR3 runs to 14 residues. V was clipped by 2 bases and J by 5 bases, with 13 bases between them. Germline V gene lookup returns CDR1 SGHRS and CDR2 YFSETQ. The CDR3 reads CASSFLEQTTEAFF. CDR3 sequence (DNA): TGCGCCAGCAGCTTTCTAGAGCAGACTACTGAAGCTTTCTTT.

The rearrangement links TRBV6-1 to TRBJ1-5; 10 bases are shared with TRBD1. The CDR3 is 15 residues long. Germline CDR1 reads MNHNS; CDR2 reads SASEGT. Trimming at V came to 6 bases and at J to 9 bases, leaving 11 bases not matched to a gene. The CDR3 nucleotides are TGTGCCAGCAGCGGGACAGGGGTCTCCCCGTTGCCCCAGCATTTT. This translates into CASSGTGVSPLPQHF.

V usage is TRBV11-2 and J usage is TRBJ1-2; 8 bases fit TRBD1. The CDR3 runs 13 residues. The V segment lost 0 bases and the J segment 11 bases; nucleotides outside the gene matches: 5. Germline V gene sequence: CDR1 SGHAT, CDR2 FQNNGV. The CDR3 DNA reads as TGTGCCAGCAGCTTAGATCAGGGGGCGTCGTACACCTTC. It codes for CASSLDQGASYTF.

This chain joins TRBV4-1 and TRBJ1-4; no definite D call. The length of the CDR3 is 13 residues. V shed 0 bases and J shed 11 bases, with 10 bases lying between them. Germline-derived CDR1 and CDR2 are MGHRA and YSYEKL. CDR3 residues: CASSQEWAEKLFF. CDR3 nucleotides: TGCGCCAGCAGCCAAGAATGGGCAGAGAAACTGTTTTTT.

This rearrangement joins TRBV6-5 to TRBJ2-1, with 9 bases fitting TRBD2. The CDR3 has 14 residues. Germline V CDR1 and CDR2: MNHEY, SVGAGI. V trimming: 4 bases; J trimming: 7 bases; junction bases outside the gene matches: 5. In DNA form, the CDR3 reads TGTGCCAGCAGTTCCGGACTAGCGCGGAATGAGCAGTTCTTC. Translated, it gives CASSSGLARNEQFF.

The V and J genes are TRBV2 and TRBJ2-7; maybe TRBD2 (5 bases). Germline V gives CDR1 SNHLY, CDR2 FYNNEI. V dropped 1 base and J dropped 9 bases, with 10 bases sitting between them. The CDR3 has 12 amino acids. The CDR3 region is CASSEGRPGQYF. CDR3 DNA sequence: TGTGCCAGCAGTGAAGGGAGGCCGGGGCAGTACTTC. Looking up the rest from reference TRBV2 and TRBJ2-7 gives the full variable domain: EPEVTQTPSHQVTQMGQEVILRCVPISNHLYFYWYRQILGQKVEFLVSFYNNEISEKSEIFDDQFSVERPDGSNFTLKIRSTKLEDSAMYFCASSEGRPGQYFGPGTRLTVT.

This chain connects TRBV6-1 to TRBJ2-7; 7 bases line up with TRBD1. The germline V gene has CDR1 MNHNS and CDR2 SASEGT. This CDR3 is built from 14 residues. The junction had 4 bases not matched to a gene; V was cut back by 2 bases and J by 3 bases. This CDR3 reads CASSESGQIYEQYF. CDR3 nucleotides: TGTGCCAGCAGTGAATCGGGACAGATCTACGAGCAGTACTTC.

The sample holds one count of this clone. The chain couples TRBV11-3 to TRBJ2-5; tentative D call: TRBD2 (6 bases). Germline-derived CDR1 and CDR2 are SGHNT and YENEEA. V shed 5 bases and J shed 5 bases, with 12 bases lying between them. The CDR3 length is 13 residues. The CDR3 reads CASSRGDVETQYF. CDR3 DNA sequence: TGTGCCAGCAGCCGCGGGGACGTGGAGACCCAGTACTTC.

The V and J genes are TRBV19 and TRBJ2-1; 12 bases fit TRBD2. The CDR3 has 17 residues. V dropped 7 bases and J dropped 7; count of bases not matched to a gene: 14. Germline lookup yields CDR1 LNHDA and CDR2 SQIVND (reference sequence). The CDR3 region has the DNA TGTGCCAGTACCGCGACTAGCGGGAGACTCTCGGGGAATGAGCAGTTCTTC. Residues: CASTATSGRLSGNEQFF.

This sequence joins TRBV4-1 and TRBJ2-1, with 7 bases that match TRBD1. Trimming at V came to 2 bases and at J to 3 bases, leaving 10 bases not matched to a gene. The CDR3 has 17 residues. The germline CDR1 and CDR2 sequences are MGHRA and YSYEKL. CDR3 in amino acids: CASSQSSTGDHYNEQFF. The CDR3 DNA reads as TGCGCCAGCAGCCAATCTTCAACAGGGGACCACTACAATGAGCAGTTCTTC.

CDR3 in amino acids: CATSRDLADGGKLFF. The CDR3 DNA reads as TGTGCCACCAGCAGAGATTTAGCGGATGGAGGAAAACTGTTTTTT. V is TRBV15 and J is TRBJ1-4; D not resolved. Germline loops: CDR1 LNHNV, CDR2 YYDKDF (reference sequence). CDR3 length equals 15 residues. V was cut by 0 bases and J by 10 bases, with 15 bases left in between.